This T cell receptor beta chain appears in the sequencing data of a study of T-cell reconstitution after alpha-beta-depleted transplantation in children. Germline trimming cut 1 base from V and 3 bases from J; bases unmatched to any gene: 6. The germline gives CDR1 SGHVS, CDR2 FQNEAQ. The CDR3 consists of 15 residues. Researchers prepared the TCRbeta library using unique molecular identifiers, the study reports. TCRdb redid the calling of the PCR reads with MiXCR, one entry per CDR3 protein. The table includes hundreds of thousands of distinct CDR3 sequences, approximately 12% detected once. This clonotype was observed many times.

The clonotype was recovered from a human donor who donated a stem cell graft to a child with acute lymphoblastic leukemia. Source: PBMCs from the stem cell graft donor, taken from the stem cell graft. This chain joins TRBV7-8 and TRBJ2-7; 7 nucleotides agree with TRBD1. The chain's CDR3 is CASSLGGGSNYEQYF. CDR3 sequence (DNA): TGTGCCAGCAGCTTAGGAGGGGGCTCCAACTACGAGCAGTACTTC.